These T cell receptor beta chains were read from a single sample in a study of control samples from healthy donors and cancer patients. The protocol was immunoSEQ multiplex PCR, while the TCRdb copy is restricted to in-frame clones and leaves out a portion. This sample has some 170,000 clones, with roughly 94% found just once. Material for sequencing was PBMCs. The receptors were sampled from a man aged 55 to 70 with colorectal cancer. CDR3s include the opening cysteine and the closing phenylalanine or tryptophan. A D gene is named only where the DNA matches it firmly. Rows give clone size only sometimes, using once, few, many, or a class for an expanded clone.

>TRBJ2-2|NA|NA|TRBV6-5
CASSYRQGNTGELFF
TGTGCCAGCAGTTACCGGCAGGGGAACACCGGGGAGCTGTTTTTT
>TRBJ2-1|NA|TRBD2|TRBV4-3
CASSHLGLAGGPSGNQQFF
TGCGCCAGCAGCCACTTGGGACTAGCGGGGGGGCCCTCGGGGAATCAGCAGTTCTTC
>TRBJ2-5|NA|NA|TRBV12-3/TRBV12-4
CASSGSVGTQYF
TGTGCCAGCAGCGGCAGCGTTGGGACCCAGTACTTC
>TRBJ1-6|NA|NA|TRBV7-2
CASSSEEFNSPLHF
TGTGCCAGCAGCTCGGAGGAGTTTAATTCACCCCTCCACTTT
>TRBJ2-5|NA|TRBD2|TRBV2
CASSGASGGADKETQYF
TGTGCCAGCAGTGGAGCTAGCGGGGGGGCCGACAAAGAGACCCAGTACTTC
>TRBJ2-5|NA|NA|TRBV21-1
CASSNSDRMQETQYF
TGTGCCAGCAGTAACTCGGACAGGATGCAAGAGACCCAGTACTTC
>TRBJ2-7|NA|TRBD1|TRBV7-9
CASSTTGGYSYEQYF
TGTGCCAGCAGCACGACAGGGGGCTATTCCTACGAGCAGTACTTC
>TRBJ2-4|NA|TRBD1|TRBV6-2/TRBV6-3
CASSYFTTGSGKNIQYF
TGTGCCAGCAGTTACTTCACGACAGGGTCGGGCAAAAACATTCAGTACTTC
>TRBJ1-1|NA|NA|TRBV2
CASSAGTGLSEAFF
TGTGCCAGCAGTGCGGGCACGGGGCTTTCTGAAGCTTTCTTT
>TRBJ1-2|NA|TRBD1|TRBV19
CASTDRGGYYGYTF
TGTGCCAGTACGGACAGGGGGGGATACTATGGCTACACCTTC
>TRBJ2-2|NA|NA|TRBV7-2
CASSSLGGGRTGELFF
TGTGCCAGCAGCTCCTTAGGGGGGGGCAGAACCGGGGAGCTGTTTTTT
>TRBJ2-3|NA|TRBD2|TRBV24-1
CATSEPSGGRADTQYF
TGTGCCACCAGTGAGCCTAGCGGGGGGAGGGCAGATACGCAGTATTTT
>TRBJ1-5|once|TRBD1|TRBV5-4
CASSLDRGNQPQHF
TGTGCCAGCAGCCTCGACAGGGGCAATCAGCCCCAGCATTTT
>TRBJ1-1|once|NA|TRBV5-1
CASSTTLSRFTEAFF
TGCGCCAGCAGCACAACTTTATCTCGGTTTACTGAAGCTTTCTTT
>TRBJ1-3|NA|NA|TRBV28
CASSPWWGATGNTIYF
TGTGCCAGCAGTCCTTGGTGGGGGGCGACTGGAAACACCATATATTTT
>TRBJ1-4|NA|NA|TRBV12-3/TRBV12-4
CASSLRGKLFF
TGTGCCAGCAGTTTGAGGGGAAAACTGTTTTTT
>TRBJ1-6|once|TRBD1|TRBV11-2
CASSLEGRGINSPLHF
TGTGCCAGCAGCTTAGAGGGCAGGGGGATTAATTCACCCCTCCACTTT
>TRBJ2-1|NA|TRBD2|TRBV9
CASSVGRTSGGAENEQFF
TGTGCCAGCAGCGTAGGGCGGACTAGCGGGGGGGCCGAAAATGAGCAGTTCTTC
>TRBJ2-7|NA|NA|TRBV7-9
CASSPDRSRSSYEQYF
TGTGCCAGCAGCCCAGACCGGTCGCGGAGCTCCTACGAGCAGTACTTC
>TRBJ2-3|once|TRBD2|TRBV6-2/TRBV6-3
CASSYSPSGASTDTQYF
TGTGCCAGCAGTTACTCCCCTAGCGGGGCTAGCACAGATACGCAGTATTTT
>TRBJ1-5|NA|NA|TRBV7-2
CASNLSQTHQPQHF
TGTGCCAGTAACCTATCGCAGACCCATCAGCCCCAGCATTTT
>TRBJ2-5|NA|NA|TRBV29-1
CSVEDNSQETQYF
TGCAGCGTTGAAGATAACAGCCAAGAGACCCAGTACTTC
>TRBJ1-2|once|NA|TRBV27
CASSPTGWAYGYTF
TGTGCCAGCAGTCCCACGGGGTGGGCCTATGGCTACACCTTC
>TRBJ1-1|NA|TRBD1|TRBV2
CASIEQGRGEAFF
TGTGCCAGCATCGAACAGGGGCGAGGTGAAGCTTTCTTT
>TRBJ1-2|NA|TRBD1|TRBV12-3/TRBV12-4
CASRRTGNYGYTF
TGTGCCAGCAGGCGGACAGGGAACTATGGCTACACCTTC
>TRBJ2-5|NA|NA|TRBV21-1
CASSPRVVEETQYF
TGTGCCAGCAGCCCCCGGGTGGTCGAGGAGACCCAGTACTTC
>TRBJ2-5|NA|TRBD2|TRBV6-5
CASSSGGSQETQYF
TGTGCCAGCAGTAGCGGGGGATCACAAGAGACCCAGTACTTC
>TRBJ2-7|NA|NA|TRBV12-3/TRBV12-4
CASTLQGYEQYF
TGTGCCAGCACCCTACAGGGCTACGAGCAGTACTTC
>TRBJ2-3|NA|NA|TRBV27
CASSFTPDTQYF
TGTGCCAGCAGTTTTACACCCGATACGCAGTATTTT
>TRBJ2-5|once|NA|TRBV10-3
CAISPTRGQETQYF
TGTGCCATCAGTCCTACTCGCGGCCAAGAGACCCAGTACTTC
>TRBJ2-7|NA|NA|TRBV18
CASSPPGRGRNEQYF
TGTGCCAGCTCACCCCCTGGACGGGGGAGGAACGAGCAGTACTTC
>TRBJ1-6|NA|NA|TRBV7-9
CASSPEGGHTTSPLHF
TGTGCCAGCAGCCCAGAGGGAGGGCACACTACTTCACCCCTCCACTTT
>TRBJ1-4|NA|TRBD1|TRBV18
CASSLTGAGLDEKLFF
TGTGCCAGCTCACTCACAGGGGCGGGTCTGGATGAAAAACTGTTTTTT
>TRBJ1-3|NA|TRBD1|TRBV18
CASSPGQGAKNTIYF
TGTGCCAGCTCACCCGGACAGGGGGCGAAAAACACCATATATTTT
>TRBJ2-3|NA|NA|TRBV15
CATSISLGVLTDTQYF
TGTGCCACCAGCATTTCCTTAGGGGTTTTGACAGATACGCAGTATTTT
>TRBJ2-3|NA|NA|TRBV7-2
CASSTYRGRTDTQYF
TGTGCCAGCAGCACCTATCGGGGGCGCACAGATACGCAGTATTTT
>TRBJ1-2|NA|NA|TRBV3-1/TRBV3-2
CASSQVTAHLYGYTF
TGTGCCAGCAGCCAAGTTACGGCGCACCTCTATGGCTACACCTTC
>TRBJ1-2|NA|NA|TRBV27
CASSLSLGGGQGYTF
TGTGCCAGCAGTTTATCACTAGGTGGAGGGCAGGGCTACACCTTC
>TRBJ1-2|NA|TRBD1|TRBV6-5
CASSYGQGVYGYTF
TGTGCCAGCAGTTACGGACAGGGGGTCTATGGCTACACCTTC
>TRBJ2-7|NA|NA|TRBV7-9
CASSLRGGLDEQYF
TGTGCCAGCAGCTTACGTGGGGGGCTCGACGAGCAGTACTTC
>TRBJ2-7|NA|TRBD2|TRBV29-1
CSVERQGGNGYEQYF
TGCAGCGTTGAGCGGCAGGGAGGGAACGGCTACGAGCAGTACTTC